Below, one T cell receptor (beta chain) is given with its context. Between the trimmed V and J ends, which lost 4 bases and 8 bases, there was a span of 17 bases. Germline lookup yields CDR1 GTSNPN and CDR2 SVGIG (reference sequence). This CDR3 has 13 residues. The data were obtained in a study of blood T cell repertoires in COVID-19. Study at large: Sites in the United States, Italy and Spain provided acute and convalescent COVID-19 samples. PBMCs, B-cell-depleted T cells, or T cells were the source of the cDNA or gDNA that made up the material.

In the original processing: Amplification from reference gene primers served as the basis for estimated nucleated cell counts. Some clones are missing from TCRdb's copy, which holds only in-frame ones; the method was immunoSEQ multiplex PCR. That table furnishes V, J and clone size, whereas the DNA furnished D and trimming. The sample has more than 50,000 clones; roughly 90% are singletons. The sample was peripheral blood. The V and J genes are TRBV30 and TRBJ1-2, with D tentatively TRBD1 (5 bases). The TCR originated in a human donor in a cohort sampled during active COVID-19. Here the CDR3 reads CAWNRGVMEGYTF. Written as DNA, the CDR3 is TGTGCCTGGAACCGGGGGGTAATGGAGGGCTACACCTTC.